The 5 T cell receptor beta chains reported below all come from one sample, sequenced in a study of cytomegalovirus exposure and HLA in healthy donors. Use of 60 Vbeta and 13 Jbeta primers characterized the PCR. Only in-frame clones appear in the TCRdb table, and some are missing; sequencing was by immunoSEQ multiplex PCR. The sample table sets out approximately 110,000 clones. The sample taken for sequencing was PBMCs. The receptors come from a man aged 18 to 35 in good health and CMV-seronegative.

The V call is TRBV2, the J call TRBJ2-7, with unresolved D. Trimming stripped 6 bases from V and 5 bases from J, with 8 bases between. Per the germline V gene, CDR1 is SNHLY and CDR2 is FYNNEI. CDR3 length: 11 residues. The CDR3 nucleotides read TGTGCCAGCAGAGAGGTCAACGAGCAGTACTTC. It yields the protein CASREVNEQYF.

The V call is TRBV6-1, the J call TRBJ1-4, with 10 bases identical to TRBD1. Germline CDR1 MNHNS, CDR2 SASEGT. Losses at the gene ends were 4 bases for V and 1 base for J; bases not matched to a gene: 6. The CDR3 is 17 amino acids. CDR3 sequence (DNA): TGTGCCAGCAGTGGATTAGACAGGGGGCGAACTAATGAAAAACTGTTTTTT. This codes for CASSGLDRGRTNEKLFF.

The chain uses TRBV5-4 and TRBJ1-1; D not certain. Germline V gives CDR1 SGHNT, CDR2 YYREEE (reference sequence). This CDR3 has 13 residues. Trimming cost V 4 bases and J 2 bases, with 9 bases left between them. CDR3 in amino acids: CASSPLHNTEAFF. CDR3 bases: TGTGCCAGCAGCCCACTTCATAACACTGAAGCTTTCTTT.

The rearrangement uses TRBV7-9 and TRBJ2-1; 15 nucleotides agree with TRBD2. Germline V CDR1 and CDR2: SEHNR, FQNEAQ (reference sequence). V shed 1 base, J shed 6 bases, and the junction held 4 bases outside the gene matches. The CDR3 is 17 residues long. CDR3 protein: CASSLVRTSGRANEQFF. DNA of the CDR3: TGTGCCAGCAGCTTAGTACGGACTAGCGGGAGGGCCAATGAGCAGTTCTTC.

V gene TRBV30 combines with J gene TRBJ1-2; 9 nucleotides line up with TRBD1. J lost 4 bases, V lost 3 bases, and 9 bases had no gene match. Looked up from germline, CDR1 is GTSNPN and CDR2 is SVGIG (reference sequence). The CDR3 runs to 15 residues. In nucleotides, the CDR3 is TGTGCCTGGAGCCATAGGACAGGGGAGGTCTATGGCTACACCTTC. Translation: CAWSHRTGEVYGYTF.